Each of the 20 T cell receptor beta chains below was sequenced from the same sample in a study of OX40 agonist ivuxolimab in advanced cancers. Produced via immunoSEQ multiplex PCR; TCRdb's table is partial and in-frame only. This table has roughly 90,000 clones, 75% to 95% appearing once. This specimen consisted of CD4+ or CD8+ T cells sorted from blood, obtained in a trial of the OX40 agonist ivuxolimab. The receptors stem from an adult with an advanced solid tumor such as melanoma, head and neck, liver or kidney cancer.

This clone was seen only once. The chain couples TRBV27 to TRBJ1-1, with D unclear. The V end lost 6 bases, the J end lost 1 base, and 3 bases lay between the germline ends. Germline CDR1 and CDR2: MNHEY and SMNVEV (reference sequence). The CDR3 covers 11 residues. The CDR3 DNA reads TGTGCCAGCAGGGGGAACACTGAAGCTTTCTTT. As protein: CASRGNTEAFF.

The chain recombines TRBV20-1 with TRBJ2-7; D possibly corresponds to TRBD1 (6 bases). Germline lookup yields CDR1 DFQATT and CDR2 SNEGSKA (reference sequence). This CDR3 comprises 11 residues. V lost 5 bases to trimming and J lost 6 bases, with 11 bases between them. The CDR3 region has the DNA TGCAGTGCTGTACAGGGACCCGAGCAGTACTTC. Translation: CSAVQGPEQYF.

The CDR3 is CASSSEGDWDVTNEKLFF. The CDR3 nucleotides are TGTGCCAGCAGCTCAGAAGGGGACTGGGACGTGACTAATGAAAAACTGTTTTTT. J is TRBJ1-4 and V is TRBV7-8; weak D call: TRBD1 (5 bases). Trimming removed 4 bases from V and 2 bases from J, with 20 bases in between. This CDR3 region has 18 residues. Germline V gene data show CDR1 as SGHVS and CDR2 as FQNEAQ. Variable domain in full (rest from reference TRBV7-8 and TRBJ1-4): GAGVSQSPRYKVAKRGQDVALRCDPISGHVSLFWYQQALGQGPEFLTYFQNEAQLDKSGLPSDRFFAERPEGSVSTLKIQRTQQEDSAVYLCASSSEGDWDVTNEKLFFGSGTQLSVL.

This clone appeared a single time. The J gene is TRBJ1-4, the V gene TRBV4-1; no clear D gene. The germline V gene encodes CDR1 MGHRA and CDR2 YSYEKL. V lost 3 bases and J lost 8, with 19 bases in between. The CDR3 runs to 16 residues. DNA of the CDR3: TGCGCCAGCAGCCAGGGTTTTAGTAGCTTAAGAGAAAAACTGTTTTTT. Protein: CASSQGFSSLREKLFF.

The chain employs TRBV2 and TRBJ1-1, with 10 bases lining up with TRBD1. The germline V gene has CDR1 SNHLY and CDR2 FYNNEI. V shed 7 bases and J 4 bases; nucleotides not matched to a gene: 9. The CDR3 runs 15 residues. CDR3 residues: CASILGGQGSTEAFF. The CDR3 nucleotides read TGTGCCAGCATTCTGGGGGGACAGGGGAGCACTGAAGCTTTCTTT.

The gene calls are TRBV18 and TRBJ2-7, with unresolved D. Trimming removed 2 bases from V and 7 bases from J, with 12 bases in between. The CDR3 covers 13 residues. Germline V gene data show CDR1 as KGHSH and CDR2 as LQKENI. CDR3 nucleotides: TGTGCCAGCTCACCAAACGACCTCCTGGAGCAGTACTTC. It codes for CASSPNDLLEQYF.

V gene TRBV9 combines with J gene TRBJ2-1, with 9 bases lining up with TRBD2. Per the germline V gene, CDR1 is SGDLS and CDR2 is YYNGEE. The CDR3 extends over 15 amino acids. The V and J ends lost 0 bases and 6 bases, in that order; junction bases with no gene match: 4. The CDR3 coding sequence is TGTGCCAGCAGCGTAGATAGCGGGAGAGCCAATGAGCAGTTCTTC. Translation: CASSVDSGRANEQFF.

This chain connects TRBV11-3 to TRBJ2-5; no clear D. Germline V gene lookup returns CDR1 SGHNT and CDR2 YENEEA. Trimming left V 1 base short and J 5 bases short, with 14 bases between. The CDR3 is made up of 15 amino acids. CDR3 nucleotides: TGTGCCAGCAGCTTAGGACTGGCGTCCTGGGAGACCCAGTACTTC. Its protein product is CASSLGLASWETQYF.

The chain is built from TRBV2 and TRBJ1-2, with D unclear. Deletions cut 2 bases from V and 6 bases from J, with 16 bases between. There are 15 residues in the CDR3. The V gene's germline CDR1 is SNHLY and CDR2 FYNNEI. In nucleotides, the CDR3 is TGTGCCAGCAGTGAATCTAACGGTTTGGTGGATGGCTACACCTTC. Its translation: CASSESNGLVDGYTF.

The genes are TRBV5-4 and TRBJ2-7; possibly TRBD2 for D (6 bases). The CDR3 consists of 14 residues. Germline V gene data show CDR1 as SGHNT and CDR2 as YYREEE (reference sequence). V lost 4 bases and J lost 2, with 13 bases in between. CDR3 DNA: TGTGCCAGCAGCCAAGAGCCGGGGGCCTACGAGCAGTACTTC. It encodes CASSQEPGAYEQYF. Full variable domain (remainder filled in from reference TRBV5-4 and TRBJ2-7): ETGVTQSPTHLIKTRGQQVTLRCSSQSGHNTVSWYQQALGQGPQFIFQYYREEENGRGNFPPRFSGLQFPNYSSELNVNALELDDSALYLCASSQEPGAYEQYFGPGTRLTVT.

The genes are TRBV5-1 and TRBJ2-7; 9 bases align to TRBD2. This CDR3 comprises 16 residues. Per the germline V gene, CDR1 is SGHRS and CDR2 is YFSETQ. Trimming at V came to 2 bases and at J to 6 bases, leaving 12 bases not matched to a gene. The CDR3 reads CASSLPIAGDRGEQYF. In DNA form, the CDR3 reads TGCGCCAGCAGCTTACCCATAGCGGGAGATAGGGGCGAGCAGTACTTC.

J is TRBJ1-1 and V is TRBV5-1; D may be TRBD1 (6 bases). This CDR3 is 14 amino acids long. Germline loops: CDR1 SGHRS, CDR2 YFSETQ. Trimming took 4 bases from V and 2 from J, leaving 12 bases between them. The CDR3 loop reads CASSRSGENTEAFF. Written as DNA, the CDR3 is TGCGCCAGCAGCAGGTCAGGGGAAAACACTGAAGCTTTCTTT.

This clone has just a few counts. V is TRBV29-1 and J is TRBJ2-1, with TRBD2 matching 10 bases. With V trimmed by 8 bases and J by 9 bases, 13 bases remained unmatched. The length of the CDR3 is 14 residues. Germline V gene lookup returns CDR1 SQVTM and CDR2 ANQGSEA. CDR3 protein: CSSKTGTSVGEQFF. In nucleotides, the CDR3 is TGCAGCTCGAAAACCGGGACTAGCGTCGGTGAGCAGTTCTTC.

This clone was detected only once. The V gene is TRBV9, the J gene TRBJ2-1; 12 bases fit TRBD2. Germline lookup yields CDR1 SGDLS and CDR2 YYNGEE. This CDR3 comprises 15 residues. V lost 6 bases, J lost 5 bases, and 6 bases stayed unmatched. CDR3: CASIERTSGNNEQFF. Written as DNA, the CDR3 is TGTGCCAGCATCGAAAGGACTAGCGGGAACAATGAGCAGTTCTTC.

J is TRBJ2-7 and V is TRBV19, with 10 bases lining up with TRBD1. The V and J ends lost 3 bases and 6 bases, in that order; junction bases with no gene match: 8. The CDR3 has 15 amino acids. Germline V lookup: CDR1 LNHDA, CDR2 SQIVND (reference sequence). The CDR3: CASSMMDRGAGEQYF. In DNA, the CDR3 is TGTGCCAGTAGTATGATGGACAGGGGGGCAGGCGAGCAGTACTTC.

V usage is TRBV9 and J usage is TRBJ2-3; D unclear. The CDR3 sequence is 16 residues long. Germline CDR1 SGDLS, CDR2 YYNGEE. V was clipped by 0 bases and J by 4 bases, with 15 bases between them. CDR3 residues: CASSVGPRPKSDTQYF. DNA for the CDR3: TGTGCCAGCAGCGTAGGGCCCCGCCCTAAATCAGATACGCAGTATTTT.

This chain uses TRBV6-6 with TRBJ1-1; D may be TRBD1 (6 bases). This CDR3 region has 14 residues. The germline V gene has CDR1 MNHNY and CDR2 SVGAGI (reference sequence). V lost 5 bases to trimming and J lost 1 base, with 11 bases between them. CDR3 region: CASSQPGQNTEAFF. In nucleotides, the CDR3 is TGTGCCAGCAGTCAACCGGGACAGAACACTGAAGCTTTCTTT.

This clone is a singleton in its sample. This sequence joins TRBV28 and TRBJ2-3; 9 positions match TRBD2. Losses at the gene ends were 6 bases for V and 5 bases for J; bases not matched to a gene: 6. CDR1 MDHEN and CDR2 SYDVKM come from the germline V gene. The CDR3 is 14 residues long. Here the CDR3 reads CASRQGLALDTQYF. In DNA, the CDR3 is TGTGCCAGCAGACAGGGACTAGCCTTAGATACGCAGTATTTT.

The V gene is TRBV2, the J gene TRBJ2-4; the match to TRBD1 covers 7 bases. The CDR3 covers 15 residues. The J segment lost 1 base and the V segment lost 5 bases, leaving 5 bases of the junction unmatched. Per the germline V gene, CDR1 is SNHLY and CDR2 is FYNNEI. CDR3 DNA sequence: TGTGCCAGCAGTACACAGACAGGGGCCAAAAACATTCAGTACTTC. Residues: CASSTQTGAKNIQYF.

V gene TRBV7-9 combines with J gene TRBJ2-2, with D unresolved. Germline V gives CDR1 SEHNR, CDR2 FQNEAQ (reference sequence). The CDR3 has 13 residues. V was trimmed by 7 bases and J by 6 bases, leaving 12 bases between them. CDR3 loop: CASKGIKSGELFF. CDR3 sequence (DNA): TGTGCCAGCAAGGGAATTAAGTCCGGGGAGCTGTTTTTT.